This T cell receptor beta chain came from a study of blood T cell repertoires in COVID-19 (dated by TCRdb to 2019 to 2021). At the level of the whole study: The collaborator samples originated in the United States, Italy and Spain and spanned the acute and convalescent phases of COVID-19. The prospective study material was composed of cDNA or gDNA derived from T cells, B-cell-depleted T cells, or PBMCs. Deeply sampled blood TCRbeta repertoires from subjects exposed to, actively infected with, or recovered from COVID-19 were included in the dataset. The repertoires were released in a freely available public database intended as a resource for research on the immune response to SARS-CoV-2. The samples were drawn from two sources: the first 160 participants of the ongoing ImmuneRACE study, and 950 to 1,500 subjects contributed by 6 global collaborators. Nearly every sample came with metadata listing a de-identified subject ID, COVID-19 status, age in years and sex. HLA class I and class II types, where available, came from metadata supplied by the sample provider rather than from assay-based typing.

About this clone itself: Its recognized antigen is unknown. No base-level quality is on record; no much larger clone is a single base apart.

TCRbeta CDR3 regions were amplified from genomic DNA using the immunoSEQ Assay, a bias-controlled multiplex PCR. Regarding the original processing steps: Within the assay, amplification of reference gene primers was used to estimate how many nucleated cells each sample contained. Sequence reads were collapsed and filtered to measure the absolute abundance of every unique TCRbeta CDR3 rearrangement. For each sample, productive Simpson clonality was calculated as the square root of Simpson's diversity index over productive rearrangements. TCRdb retrieved this table from immuneACCESS and kept in-frame rearrangements only. Not all clones are present; in checked studies, unresolved V genes account for under half, and no reason is known for the remainder. The D gene and trimming were derived from the DNA, and the V and J assignments and clone size from that table. Counted in this sample were about 250,000 clones; about 91% of them appeared once. Over 1.1% of the sample belongs to the ten largest clones.

Collaborating institutions collected whole blood in K2EDTA tubes following their own protocols. For TCRbeta analysis, collaborator samples were shipped as frozen whole blood, as isolated PBMCs, or as DNA extracted from either sample type. General conclusions and limits of the study: The quantity of clinical and demographic metadata differed by source and by participant and was supplied without curation.

According to the germline V gene, CDR1 reads SGHTA and CDR2 reads FQGNSA. Trimmed from V: 3 bases; trimmed from J: 8 bases; junction bases lacking a gene match: 7. The CDR3 measures 14 amino acids from cysteine to phenylalanine. The read is trimmed to its CDR3 DNA, 42 bases read in frame from base 1. Specimen: peripheral blood. The sequence links TRBV7-2 to TRBJ1-2; TRBD1 aligns with 9 central bases. This clonotype was sampled from an older man with acute or convalescent COVID-19. CDR3 protein: CASSFHTGGEGYTF. DNA sequence: TGTGCCAGCAGCTTTCACACAGGGGGCGAAGGCTACACCTTC.